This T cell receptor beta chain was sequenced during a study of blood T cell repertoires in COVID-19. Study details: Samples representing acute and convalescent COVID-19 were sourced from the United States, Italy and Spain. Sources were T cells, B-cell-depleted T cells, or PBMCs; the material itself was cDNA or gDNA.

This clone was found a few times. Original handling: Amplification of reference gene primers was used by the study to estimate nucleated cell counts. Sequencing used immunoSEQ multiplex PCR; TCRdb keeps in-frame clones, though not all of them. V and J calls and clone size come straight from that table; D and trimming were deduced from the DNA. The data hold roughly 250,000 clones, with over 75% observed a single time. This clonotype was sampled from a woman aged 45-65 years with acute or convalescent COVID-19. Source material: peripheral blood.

The CDR3 is CASSPQAWTGELGGYTF. The CDR3 coding sequence is TGTGCCAGCAGCCCCCAGGCGTGGACAGGGGAACTCGGTGGCTACACCTTC. This chain connects TRBV3-1 (or the pseudogene TRBV3-2) to TRBJ1-2; 9 bases align to TRBD1. CDR1 LGHDT and CDR2 YNNKEL come from the germline V gene (reference sequence). V lost 4 bases to trimming and J lost 7 bases; unmatched junction nucleotides: 16. The CDR3 is 17 amino acids.